This TCR beta chain was sequenced for a study of CXCR3-negative and CXCR3-positive naive CD8 T cells. UMI-labeled 5' RACE yielded the TRB cDNA libraries. TCRdb re-called the 5' RACE reads; every CDR3 protein appears as one record, without DNA. The sample includes some 66,000 distinct CDR3 sequences. There are 16 residues in the CDR3. The V gene's germline CDR1 is MDHEN and CDR2 SYDVKM. The J gene is TRBJ2-7, the V gene TRBV28; TCRdb's D call of TRBD2 is untestable without DNA. Sequenced: naive CXCR3- CD8+ T cells from blood. Subset given: CD45RO-CCR7+CD27+CD95- naive CD8+ T cells lacking CXCR3 (TNR3-). This clonotype was sampled from a human donor in good health. Some clones in this sample may be carry-over from other donors' samples. CDR3 residues: CASTSPGTTVPYEQYF.